This T cell receptor (beta chain) derives from a study of blood T cell repertoires in COVID-19. Original handling: Quantification of nucleated cells was approximated via reference gene primer amplification. Sequencing was performed with immunoSEQ multiplex PCR; in TCRdb, only in-frame clones are kept and a portion is missing. Clone size and the V and J calls come from that table; the DNA yielded D and trimming. The data show tens of thousands of clones, 55% to 70% seen once. Germline-derived CDR1 and CDR2 are SGHDT and YYEEEE. The germline V and J ends were trimmed by 0 bases and 3 bases, with 12 bases remaining between them. This CDR3 region has 15 residues.

The receptor comes from a woman aged 70-85 years with acute or convalescent COVID-19. The chain recombines TRBV5-6 with TRBJ1-2, with D tentatively TRBD1 (6 bases). Material: peripheral blood. CDR3 protein: CASSLGPGQYYGYTF. CDR3 sequence (DNA): TGTGCCAGCAGCTTGGGCCCAGGACAGTACTATGGCTACACCTTC.